This T cell receptor beta chain derives from a study of blood T cell repertoires in COVID-19. Study-level background: Samples of COVID-19 (acute and convalescent) were obtained from the United States, Italy and Spain. In each case, the material was cDNA or gDNA derived from T cells, B-cell-depleted T cells, or PBMCs.

Per the authors' pipeline: Reference gene primer amplification yielded estimated nucleated cell counts. Measured with immunoSEQ multiplex PCR; TCRdb has only the in-frame clones, and not every one. Clone size and the V and J calls come from that table; the DNA yielded D and trimming. The sample includes 70,000 to 100,000 clones, 65% to 85% of them seen just once. The V gene end was trimmed by 0 bases and the J gene end by 4 bases; junction bases not matched to a gene: 3. Germline V lookup: CDR1 LGHNA, CDR2 YSLEER. The CDR3 sequence is 15 residues long. The rearrangement joins TRBV4-3 to TRBJ1-5; 7 nucleotides align to TRBD1. The TCR was taken from an elderly woman with acute or convalescent COVID-19. Source material: peripheral blood. The CDR3 is CASSQDPRGNQPQHF. For the CDR3, the DNA is TGCGCCAGCAGCCAAGACCCCAGGGGGAATCAGCCCCAGCATTTT.